This T cell receptor beta chain is from a study of breast tumors, draining lymph nodes, adjacent tissues. Study-wide results and caveats: Compared with basal-like, luminal-like tumors shared significantly more repertoire with nontumor tissue. The data were judged consistent with most tumor T cells coming from lymph node and expanding in tumor. Tumor TCR diversity was below lymph nodes but above nontumor tissue. The lymph node origin of tumor T cells was framed as consistent with a hypothesis, not demonstrated.

TCRdb re-analysed the multiplex PCR reads in MiXCR, keeping a single row per CDR3 protein. The data contain 200,000 to 250,000 distinct CDR3 sequences, under 40% of them singletons. Samples came from axillary lymph nodes draining the breast cancer. Germline values: CDR1 ENHRY, CDR2 SYGVKD. There are 16 residues in the CDR3. Trimming removed 2 bases from V and 6 bases from J, with 19 bases in between. The sample holds one count of this clonotype. Its antigen is still unknown. Sequencing was carried out using axillary lymph node tissue. V gene TRBV10-3 combines with J gene TRBJ2-5, with D tentatively TRBD1 (7 bases). This TCR came from a female donor with breast cancer. Some clones in this sample may be carry-over from other donors' samples. This CDR3 is CAISEPGGGPPKTQYF. The DNA for the CDR3 is TGTGCCATCAGTGAGCCAGGGGGAGGTCCCCCTAAGACCCAGTACTTC.